This T cell receptor beta chain appears in the sequencing data of a study of shared clonotypes between healthy human individuals. Generated by immunoSEQ multiplex PCR, the TCRdb table keeps only in-frame clones and is missing some. The table has approximately 1.9 million clones, approximately 92% seen once. CD8 cells classed as naive were CD45RO-negative and positively selected for CCR7, excluding terminally differentiated effector memory CD45RA+ cells. From germline, CDR1 is MNHEY and CDR2 SMNVEV (reference sequence). With 3 bases removed from V and 4 bases from J, the gap between germline ends came to 19 bases. This CDR3 comprises 17 residues. With regard to this clone: Its antigen is as yet unknown.

Overall study findings and caveats: Naive subsets typically showed greater estimated richness than memory subsets.

Sequencing input: naive CD8+ T cells from PBMCs. The source is a man in his late teens or twenties in good health. Some clones in this sample may be carry-over from other donors' samples. The chain couples TRBV27 to TRBJ2-1; unclear D gene. The CDR3 is CASSFFAVLNNYNEQFF. CDR3 sequence (DNA): TGTGCCAGCAGTTTTTTTGCCGTACTGAATAATTACAATGAGCAGTTCTTC.